This T cell receptor (beta chain) is from a study of T-cell reconstitution after alpha-beta-depleted transplantation in children. Unique molecular identifiers were used in preparing the TCRbeta library. TCRdb re-called the PCR reads through MiXCR, storing one row per CDR3 protein. The table has a few hundred thousand distinct CDR3 sequences, roughly 15% seen once; the top ten hold roughly 4.3%. Germline values: CDR1 SEHNR, CDR2 FQNEAQ (reference sequence). The CDR3 loop spans 14 amino acids. V gave up 2 bases and J gave up 3 bases, with 10 bases separating them. The TCR sequence derives from a human donor who donated a stem cell graft to a child with Fanconi anemia. The specimen comprised PBMCs, sampled from the stem cell graft. This chain connects TRBV7-9 to TRBJ2-5; D is ambiguous. The CDR3 bases are TGTGCCAGCAGCTTATTAGCCGTGGAAGAGACCCAGTACTTC. Encoded protein: CASSLLAVEETQYF.